This T cell receptor (beta chain) is drawn from a study of blood T cells in healthy people across ages. Through a sample-barcoded 5' primer and a J-beta primer mix, a second PCR was run for 7 to 11 cycles. Each TCR beta cDNA got a 12-nucleotide random molecular identifier. TCRdb called the 5' RACE reads again in MiXCR, with one record for every CDR3 protein. Of about 1.6 million distinct CDR3 sequences listed, about 32% are singletons. For every donor, a draw yielded around 10 milliliters of peripheral blood. The authors extracted at least 5 micrograms of total RNA per sample. CDR3 length: 14 residues.

The source is a young woman in good health. The J gene is TRBJ2-3, the V gene TRBV21-1. TRBV21-1 is designated a pseudogene. Sequenced input: blood. For the CDR3, the DNA is TGTGTCAGCAGCAAAGGTTTAAATCACGTTACGCAGTATTTT. It is translated as CVSSKGLNHVTQYF.